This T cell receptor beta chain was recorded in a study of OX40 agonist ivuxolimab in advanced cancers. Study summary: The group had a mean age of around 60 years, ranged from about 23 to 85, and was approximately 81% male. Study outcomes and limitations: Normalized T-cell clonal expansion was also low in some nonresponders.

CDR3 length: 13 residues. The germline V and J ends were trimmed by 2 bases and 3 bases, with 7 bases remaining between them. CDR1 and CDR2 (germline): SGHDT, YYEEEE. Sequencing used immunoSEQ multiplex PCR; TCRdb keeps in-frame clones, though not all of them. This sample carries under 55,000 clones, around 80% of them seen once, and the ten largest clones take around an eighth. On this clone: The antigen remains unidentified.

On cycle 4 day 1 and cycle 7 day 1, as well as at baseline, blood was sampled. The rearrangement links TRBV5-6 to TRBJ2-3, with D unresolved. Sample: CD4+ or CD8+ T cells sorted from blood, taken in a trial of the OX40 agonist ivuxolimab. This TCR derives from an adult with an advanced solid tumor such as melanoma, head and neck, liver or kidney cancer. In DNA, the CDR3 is TGTGCCAGCAGCTTAAGCTTGACAGATACGCAGTATTTT. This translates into CASSLSLTDTQYF.